The entry below gives a single T cell receptor (beta chain) sequence along with its context. Other nucleotide sequences in the sample specify the same CDR3. TCRdb's table, derived via immunoSEQ multiplex PCR, lists solely in-frame clones and lacks some. The repertoire holds 150,000 to 200,000 clones, with about 86% as singletons. This specimen comes from a study of control samples from healthy donors and cancer patients. V was clipped by 0 bases and J by 2 bases, with 7 bases between them. The CDR3 covers 14 residues. Germline values: CDR1 LGHDT, CDR2 YNNKEL (reference sequence). Input material: blood. The clonotype comes from a man aged 18 to 35 in good health. V and J are TRBV3-1 (or the pseudogene TRBV3-2) and TRBJ2-5, with no clear D. The CDR3 loop reads CASSQDPSQETQYF. For the CDR3, the DNA is TGTGCCAGCAGCCAAGATCCCAGTCAAGAGACCCAGTACTTC.